The 9 T cell receptor beta chains in this list originate from one sample, sequenced in a study of cytomegalovirus exposure and HLA in healthy donors. Primers included in the PCR were 60 Vbeta and 13 Jbeta primers. Assay used: immunoSEQ multiplex PCR; TCRdb lists only in-frame clones, some missing. The sample comprises under 200,000 clones, 12% of which are singletons, and roughly 7.7% rests with the top ten. Sequencing used PBMCs. Receptor source: a man aged 50 or older in good health and CMV-seropositive.

This clone has only a few counts. The V and J genes are TRBV6-5 and TRBJ2-6; D is unresolved. The CDR3 is 15 residues long. V gave up 6 bases and J gave up 0 bases, with 9 bases separating them. Germline V gene sequence: CDR1 MNHEY, CDR2 SVGAGI. This chain's CDR3 is CASRYLVSGANVLTF. The CDR3, as DNA: TGTGCCAGCAGGTATCTAGTCTCTGGGGCCAACGTCCTGACTTTC.

This chain connects TRBV5-4 to TRBJ2-1, with D tentatively TRBD1 (5 bases). The germline V gene encodes CDR1 SGHNT and CDR2 YYREEE (reference sequence). The CDR3 totals 13 residues. V was clipped by 1 base and J by 13 bases, with 15 bases between them. CDR3 in amino acids: CASSLSRDSIQFF. The CDR3 DNA reads as TGTGCCAGCAGCTTGTCCAGGGATTCGATTCAGTTCTTC.

The rearrangement joins TRBV7-2 to TRBJ1-6; TRBD1 matches at 10 bases. Germline values: CDR1 SGHTA, CDR2 FQGNSA. This CDR3 contains 18 residues. Trimming at V came to 3 bases and at J to 6 bases, leaving 11 bases not matched to a gene. The CDR3 loop is CASSFSQSGTGVNSPLHF. CDR3 DNA sequence: TGTGCCAGCAGCTTTAGCCAGTCCGGGACAGGGGTTAATTCACCCCTCCACTTT.

The chain couples TRBV6-6 to TRBJ2-5; D perhaps matches TRBD1 (5 bases). Trimming removed 5 bases at V and 5 bases at J, with 9 bases between. The CDR3 is made up of 12 amino acids. CDR1 and CDR2 (germline): MNHNY, SVGAGI (reference sequence). This CDR3 reads CASSGAGETQYF. The CDR3 nucleotides read TGTGCCAGCAGTGGGGCAGGGGAGACCCAGTACTTC.

A few counts support this clone. The chain uses TRBV19 and TRBJ1-1; TRBD1 might be the D (5 bases). In germline, CDR1 is LNHDA, CDR2 SQIVND (reference sequence). Trimming stripped 2 bases from V and 2 bases from J, with 9 bases between. The length of the CDR3 is 14 residues. This CDR3 is CASSIPQVNTEAFF. The CDR3 nucleotides read TGTGCCAGTAGTATACCACAGGTTAACACTGAAGCTTTCTTT.

The rearrangement uses TRBV10-3 and TRBJ2-7, with D maybe TRBD1 (6 bases). CDR3 size: 14 residues. Germline V CDR1 and CDR2: ENHRY, SYGVKD. V was shortened by 3 bases and J by 0 bases, with 9 bases between the two germline ends. The CDR3 sequence is CAISDLDSSYEQYV. As DNA, the CDR3 is TGTGCCATCAGTGACCTGGACAGCTCCTACGAGCAGTACGTC.

The chain combines TRBV6-6 with TRBJ2-7; tentative D call: TRBD1 (6 bases). The CDR3 is 15 residues long. CDR1 is MNHNY, CDR2 SVGAGI, per germline (reference sequence). Trimming left V 5 bases short and J 3 bases short, with 17 bases between. The CDR3 DNA reads TGTGCCAGCAGTCCCGGGACACCGAATGACTACGAGCAGTACTTC. Its translation: CASSPGTPNDYEQYF.

This clone has more than one count but fewer than ten. V and J are TRBV28 and TRBJ1-2; 8 bases line up with TRBD1. The V gene's germline CDR1 is MDHEN and CDR2 SYDVKM. The CDR3 consists of 18 residues. The J segment lost 4 bases and the V segment lost 5 bases, leaving 18 bases of the junction unmatched. This CDR3 reads CASSSSTFYGQGLYGYTF. DNA of the CDR3: TGTGCCAGCAGTAGCTCCACCTTCTACGGACAGGGACTCTATGGCTACACCTTC.

The J gene is TRBJ1-2, the V gene TRBV18; TRBD1 matches 8 bases. V dropped 4 bases and J dropped 5; count of bases not matched to a gene: 3. Per the germline V gene, CDR1 is KGHSH and CDR2 is LQKENI. The CDR3 totals 13 residues. CDR3 DNA sequence: TGTGCCAGCTCACACGGGACAGGATATGGCTACACCTTC. Protein sequence: CASSHGTGYGYTF.